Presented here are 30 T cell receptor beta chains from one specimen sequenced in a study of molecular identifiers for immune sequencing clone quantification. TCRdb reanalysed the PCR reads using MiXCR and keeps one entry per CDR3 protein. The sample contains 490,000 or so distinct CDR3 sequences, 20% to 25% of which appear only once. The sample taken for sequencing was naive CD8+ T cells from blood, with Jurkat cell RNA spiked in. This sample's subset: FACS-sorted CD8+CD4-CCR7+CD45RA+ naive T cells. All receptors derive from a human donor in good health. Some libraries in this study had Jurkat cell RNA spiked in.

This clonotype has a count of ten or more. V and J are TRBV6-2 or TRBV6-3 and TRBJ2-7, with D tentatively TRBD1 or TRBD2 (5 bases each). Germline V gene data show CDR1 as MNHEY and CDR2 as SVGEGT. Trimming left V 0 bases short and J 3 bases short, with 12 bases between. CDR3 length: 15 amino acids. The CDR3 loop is CASSYSTGTGYEQYF. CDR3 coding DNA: TGTGCCAGCAGTTACTCAACTGGGACGGGCTACGAGCAGTACTTC.

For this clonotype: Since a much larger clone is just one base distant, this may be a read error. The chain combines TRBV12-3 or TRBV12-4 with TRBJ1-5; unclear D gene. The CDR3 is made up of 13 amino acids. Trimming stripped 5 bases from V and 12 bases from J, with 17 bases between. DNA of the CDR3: TGTGCCAGCAGTCACCACAGTAACGTCATCCAGCATTTT. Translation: CASSHHSNVIQHF.

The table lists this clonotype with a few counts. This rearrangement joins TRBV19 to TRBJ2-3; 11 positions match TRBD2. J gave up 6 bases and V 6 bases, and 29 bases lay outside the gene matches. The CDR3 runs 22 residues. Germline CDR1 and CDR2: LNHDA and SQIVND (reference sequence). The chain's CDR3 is CASRIVAEVGPDLTSGTDTQYF. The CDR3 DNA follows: TGTGCCAGTAGAATCGTCGCGGAGGTGGGACCGGATTTGACTAGCGGGACGGATACGCAGTATTTT.

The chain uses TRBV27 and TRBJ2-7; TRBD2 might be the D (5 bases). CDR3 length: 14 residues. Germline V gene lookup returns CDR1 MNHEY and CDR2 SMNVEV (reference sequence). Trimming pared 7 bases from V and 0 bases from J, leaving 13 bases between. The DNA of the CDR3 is TGTGCCAGCAAGGGAAGAGGGAGCTCCTACGAGCAGTACTTC. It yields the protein CASKGRGSSYEQYF.

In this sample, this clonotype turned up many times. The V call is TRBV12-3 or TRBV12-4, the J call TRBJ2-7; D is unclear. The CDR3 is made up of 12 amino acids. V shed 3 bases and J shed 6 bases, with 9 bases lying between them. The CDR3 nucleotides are TGTGCCAGCAGTTTTGCCTTGGTCGAGCAGTACTTC. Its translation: CASSFALVEQYF.

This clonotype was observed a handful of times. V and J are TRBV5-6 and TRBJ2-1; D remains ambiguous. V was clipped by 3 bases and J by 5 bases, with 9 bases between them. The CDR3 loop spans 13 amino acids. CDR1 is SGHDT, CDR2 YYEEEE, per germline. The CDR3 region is CASSSGGNNEQFF. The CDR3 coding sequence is TGTGCCAGCAGCTCGGGCGGAAACAATGAGCAGTTCTTC.

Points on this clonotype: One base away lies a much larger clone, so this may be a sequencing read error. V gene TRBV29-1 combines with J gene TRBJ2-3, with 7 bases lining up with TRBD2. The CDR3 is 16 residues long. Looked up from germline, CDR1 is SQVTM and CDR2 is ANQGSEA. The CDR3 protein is CRVRGSSGTSTDTQYF. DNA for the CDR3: TGCCGCGTGCGGGGGTCGAGCGGGACTAGCACAGATACGCAGTATTTT.

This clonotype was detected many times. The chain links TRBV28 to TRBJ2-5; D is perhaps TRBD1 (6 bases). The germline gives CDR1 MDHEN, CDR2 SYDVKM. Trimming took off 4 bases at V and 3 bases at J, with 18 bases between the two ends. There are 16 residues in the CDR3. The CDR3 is CASSSRDISTKETQYF. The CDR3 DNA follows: TGTGCCAGCAGTTCCCGGGACATTTCGACCAAAGAGACCCAGTACTTC.

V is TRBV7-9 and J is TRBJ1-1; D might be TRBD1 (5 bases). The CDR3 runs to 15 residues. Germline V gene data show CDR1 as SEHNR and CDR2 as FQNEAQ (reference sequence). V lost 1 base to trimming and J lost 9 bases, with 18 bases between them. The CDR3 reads CASSLGEGLDLKAFF. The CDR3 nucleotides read TGTGCCAGCAGCTTAGGGGAGGGACTAGATCTAAAAGCTTTCTTT.

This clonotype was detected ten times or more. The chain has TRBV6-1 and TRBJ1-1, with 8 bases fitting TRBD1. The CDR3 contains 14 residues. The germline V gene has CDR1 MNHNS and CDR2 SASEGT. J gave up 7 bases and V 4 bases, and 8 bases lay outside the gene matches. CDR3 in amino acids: CASSVTGGLLEAFF. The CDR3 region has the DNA TGTGCCAGCAGTGTTACAGGGGGTCTCCTTGAAGCTTTCTTT.

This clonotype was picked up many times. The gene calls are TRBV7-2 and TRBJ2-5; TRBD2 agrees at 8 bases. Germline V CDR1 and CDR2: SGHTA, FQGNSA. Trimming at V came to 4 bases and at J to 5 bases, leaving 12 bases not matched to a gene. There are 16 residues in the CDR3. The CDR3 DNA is TGTGCCAGCAGCTCCTATGGGACTAGAAAGGGGGAGACCCAGTACTTC. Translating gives CASSSYGTRKGETQYF.

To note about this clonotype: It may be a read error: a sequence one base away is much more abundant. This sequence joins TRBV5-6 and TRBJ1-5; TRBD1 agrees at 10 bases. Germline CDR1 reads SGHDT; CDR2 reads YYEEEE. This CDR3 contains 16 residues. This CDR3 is CAGSSGDRGFGQPQHF. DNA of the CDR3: TGTGCCGGCAGCTCAGGGGACAGGGGATTCGGTCAGCCCCAGCATTTT.

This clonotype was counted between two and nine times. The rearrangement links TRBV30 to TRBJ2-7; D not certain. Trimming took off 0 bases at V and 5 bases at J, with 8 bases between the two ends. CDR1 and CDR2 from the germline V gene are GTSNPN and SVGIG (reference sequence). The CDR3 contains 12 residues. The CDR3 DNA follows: TGTGCCTGGAGTGTCTTGGGTAACGAGCAGTACTTC. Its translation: CAWSVLGNEQYF.

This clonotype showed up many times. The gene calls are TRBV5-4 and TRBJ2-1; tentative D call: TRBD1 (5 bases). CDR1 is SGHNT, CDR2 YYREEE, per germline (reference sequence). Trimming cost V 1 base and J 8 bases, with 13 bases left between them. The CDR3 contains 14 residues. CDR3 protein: CASSLFLRAHEQFF. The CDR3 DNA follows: TGTGCCAGCAGCTTGTTCCTCAGGGCGCATGAGCAGTTCTTC.

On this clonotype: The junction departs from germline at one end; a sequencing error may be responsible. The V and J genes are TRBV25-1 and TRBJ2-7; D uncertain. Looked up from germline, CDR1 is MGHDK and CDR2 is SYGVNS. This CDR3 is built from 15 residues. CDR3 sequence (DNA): TGTGCCTGCAGCGATGGTGGCCTAAGCTCCTACGAGCAGTACTTC. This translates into CACSDGGLSSYEQYF.

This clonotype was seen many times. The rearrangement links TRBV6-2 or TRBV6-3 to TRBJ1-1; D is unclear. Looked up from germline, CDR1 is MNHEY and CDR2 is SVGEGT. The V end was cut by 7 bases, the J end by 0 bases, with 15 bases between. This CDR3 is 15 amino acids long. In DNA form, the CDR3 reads TGTGCCAGCAAGTATTGGGCGGCCTTGAACACTGAAGCTTTCTTT. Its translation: CASKYWAALNTEAFF.

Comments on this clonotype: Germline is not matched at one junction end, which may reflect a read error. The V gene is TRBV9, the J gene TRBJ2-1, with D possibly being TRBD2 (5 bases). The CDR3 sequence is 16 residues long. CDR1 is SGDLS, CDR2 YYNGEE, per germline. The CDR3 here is CVSSPGGGSLDNEQFF. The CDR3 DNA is TGTGTCAGCAGCCCCGGCGGAGGATCATTGGACAATGAGCAGTTCTTC. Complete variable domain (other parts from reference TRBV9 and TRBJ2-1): DSGVTQTPKHLITATGQRVTLRCSPRSGDLSVYWYQQSLDQGLQFLIQYYNGEERAKGNILERFSAQQFPDLHSELNLSSLELGDSALYFCVSSPGGGSLDNEQFFGPGTRLTVL.

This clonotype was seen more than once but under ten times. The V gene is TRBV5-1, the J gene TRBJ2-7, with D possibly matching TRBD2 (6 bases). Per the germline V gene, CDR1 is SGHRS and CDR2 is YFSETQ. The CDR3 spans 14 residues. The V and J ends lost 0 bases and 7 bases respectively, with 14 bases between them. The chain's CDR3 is CASSLGAGTGEQYF. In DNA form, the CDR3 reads TGCGCCAGCAGCTTGGGGGCGGGGACGGGGGAGCAGTACTTC. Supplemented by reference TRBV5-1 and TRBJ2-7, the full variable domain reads KAGVTQTPRYLIKTRGQQVTLSCSPISGHRSVSWYQQTPGQGLQFLFEYFSETQRNKGNFPGRFSGRQFSNSRSEMNVSTLELGDSALYLCASSLGAGTGEQYFGPGTRLTVT.

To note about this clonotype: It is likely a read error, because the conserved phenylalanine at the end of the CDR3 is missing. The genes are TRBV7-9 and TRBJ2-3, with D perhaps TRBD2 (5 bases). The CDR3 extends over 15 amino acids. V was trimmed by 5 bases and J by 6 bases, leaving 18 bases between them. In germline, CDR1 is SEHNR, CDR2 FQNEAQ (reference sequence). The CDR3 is CASSPVSGSGDTQYS. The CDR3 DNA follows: TGTGCCAGCAGCCCCGTGAGTGGGAGTGGGGATACGCAGTATTCT.

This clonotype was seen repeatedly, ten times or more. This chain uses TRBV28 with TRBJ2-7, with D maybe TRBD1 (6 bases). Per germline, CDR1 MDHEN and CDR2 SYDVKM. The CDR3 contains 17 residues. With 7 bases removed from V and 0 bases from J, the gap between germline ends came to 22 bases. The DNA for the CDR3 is TGTGCCAGCAAACCTACCCAGTGGACAGTAAACTCCTACGAGCAGTACTTC. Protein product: CASKPTQWTVNSYEQYF.

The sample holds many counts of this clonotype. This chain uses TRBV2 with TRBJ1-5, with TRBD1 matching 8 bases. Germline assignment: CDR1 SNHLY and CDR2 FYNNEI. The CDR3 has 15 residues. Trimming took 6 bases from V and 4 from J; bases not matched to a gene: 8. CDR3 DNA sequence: TGTGCCAGCAGAACCGGACAGGGCGGAAATCAGCCCCAGCATTTT. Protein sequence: CASRTGQGGNQPQHF.

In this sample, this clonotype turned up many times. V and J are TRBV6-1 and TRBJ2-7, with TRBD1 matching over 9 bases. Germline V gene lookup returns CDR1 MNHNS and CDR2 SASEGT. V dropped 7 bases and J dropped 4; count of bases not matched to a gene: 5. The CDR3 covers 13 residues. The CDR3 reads CASTHRGLYEQYF. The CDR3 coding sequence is TGTGCCAGCACCCACAGGGGGCTATACGAGCAGTACTTC.

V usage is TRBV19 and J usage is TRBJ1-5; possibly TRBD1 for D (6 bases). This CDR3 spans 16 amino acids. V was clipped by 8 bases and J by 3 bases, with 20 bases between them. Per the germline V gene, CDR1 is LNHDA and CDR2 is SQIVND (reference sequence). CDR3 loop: CASSLGSRGANQPQHF. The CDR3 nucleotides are TGTGCCAGTTCCTTGGGGTCCCGGGGGGCCAATCAGCCCCAGCATTTT.

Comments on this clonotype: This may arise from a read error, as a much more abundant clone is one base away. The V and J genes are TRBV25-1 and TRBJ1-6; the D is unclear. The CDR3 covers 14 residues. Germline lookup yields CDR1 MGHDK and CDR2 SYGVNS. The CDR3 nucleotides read TGTGCCGGCAGCCCCGGGAGGTATAATTCACCCCTCCACTTT. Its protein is CAGSPGRYNSPLHF.

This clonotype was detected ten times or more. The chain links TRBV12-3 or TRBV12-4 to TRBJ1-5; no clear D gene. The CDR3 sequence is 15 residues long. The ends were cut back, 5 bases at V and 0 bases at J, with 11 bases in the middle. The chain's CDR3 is CASSATGDSNQPQHF. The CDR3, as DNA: TGTGCCAGCAGTGCGACTGGGGATAGCAATCAGCCCCAGCATTTT.

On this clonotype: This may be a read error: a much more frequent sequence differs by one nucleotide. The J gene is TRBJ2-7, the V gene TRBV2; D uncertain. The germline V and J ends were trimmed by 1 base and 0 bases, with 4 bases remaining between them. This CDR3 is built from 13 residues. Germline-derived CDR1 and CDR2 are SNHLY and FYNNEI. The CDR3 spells CASSEDGSYEQYF. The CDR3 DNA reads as TGTGCCAGCAGTGAAGACGGCTCCTACGAGCAGTACTTC.

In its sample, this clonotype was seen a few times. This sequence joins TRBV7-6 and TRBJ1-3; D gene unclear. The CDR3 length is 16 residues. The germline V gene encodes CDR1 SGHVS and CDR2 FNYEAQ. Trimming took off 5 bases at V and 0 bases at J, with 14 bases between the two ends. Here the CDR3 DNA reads TGTGCCAGCAGCCCGATCCTGGGTGGCTCTGGAAACACCATATATTTT. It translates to CASSPILGGSGNTIYF.

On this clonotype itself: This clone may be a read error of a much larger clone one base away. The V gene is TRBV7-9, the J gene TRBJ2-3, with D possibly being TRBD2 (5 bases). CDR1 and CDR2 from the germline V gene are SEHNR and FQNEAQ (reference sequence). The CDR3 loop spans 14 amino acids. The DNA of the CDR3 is TGTGCCGGCAGCTGGGAGTCTAGCACAGATACGCAGTATTTT. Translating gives CAGSWESSTDTQYF.

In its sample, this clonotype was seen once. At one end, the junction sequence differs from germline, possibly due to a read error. CDR3 DNA sequence: TGTACCAGCAGGCCGGGTTGCCAGCCCCAGCATTTT. Its translation: CTSRPGCQPQHF. The chain combines TRBV6-7 with TRBJ1-5; D gene ambiguous. TRBV6-7 falls under the ORF class, with uncertain function. The CDR3 loop spans 12 amino acids.

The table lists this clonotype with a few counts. In DNA, the CDR3 is TGTGCCAGCAGCGACCGGGACAGGGACCACTCCTACGAGCAGTACTTC. This codes for CASSDRDRDHSYEQYF. The chain uses TRBV7-9 and TRBJ2-7; 9 bases are a match to TRBD1. Germline V CDR1 and CDR2: SEHNR, FQNEAQ (reference sequence). The CDR3 contains 16 residues. J was trimmed by 0 bases and V by 5 bases; bases with no gene match: 8.